Shown below are 17 T cell receptor beta chains from a single sample sequenced in a study of Graves' ophthalmopathy and Graves' hyperthyroidism (dated 2018 in TCRdb). TCRdb shows the sequencer as Illumina HiSeq 2000. For repertoire sequencing, TCR beta CDR3 regions were amplified from RNA transcripts. The first round of RT-PCR was done with HTBI primers and the Qiagen OneStep RT-PCR kit, and was followed by a second round of multiplex PCR, then size selection and purification. TCRdb cleaned the public reads at Q25 with fastp, built clones with MiXCR and kept in-frame beta chains. Rows are unified per CDR3 protein, each entry keeping the most common DNA and genes. The sample data list fewer than 400,000 distinct CDR3 sequences, and around 19% of these were observed just once. The top ten constitute 1.6% of the sample. The sample taken for sequencing was peripheral blood. Receptor source: a woman between 18 and 29 years old with Graves' ophthalmopathy. Donor details come from another sample of the same person, matched by shared clones.

This clonotype was counted many times. This chain links TRBV27 with TRBJ2-2; 12 bases are a match to TRBD2. V was clipped by 9 bases and J by 3 bases; unmatched bases: 11. The CDR3 is 17 residues long. The germline gives CDR1 MNHEY, CDR2 SMNVEV (reference sequence). The DNA for the CDR3 is TGTGCCAGTAGTGCTAGCGGGGGGGCCTACGACACCGGGGAGCTGTTTTTT. Protein sequence: CASSASGGAYDTGELFF.

The table lists this clonotype with many counts. This rearrangement joins TRBV30 to TRBJ2-6, with 8 bases fitting TRBD1. CDR3 length: 17 amino acids. CDR1 and CDR2 (germline): GTSNPN, SVGIG (reference sequence). V lost 0 bases and J lost 0; bases outside the gene matches: 4. CDR3 loop: CAWSVDRDFSGANVLTF. The CDR3 nucleotides are TGTGCCTGGAGTGTGGACAGGGATTTCTCTGGGGCCAACGTCCTGACTTTC.

This clonotype was counted ten times or more. CDR3: CASSDSPLQGTNTGELFF. Here the CDR3 DNA reads TGTGCCAGCAGCGATTCACCCTTACAGGGGACGAACACCGGGGAGCTGTTTTTT. The chain carries TRBV9 and TRBJ2-2; the match to TRBD1 covers 7 bases. Unmatched junction bases numbered 11, after V lost 3 bases and J lost 0 bases. The germline gives CDR1 SGDLS, CDR2 YYNGEE. The CDR3 has 18 residues. The whole variable domain, remainder taken from reference TRBV9 and TRBJ2-2, is DSGVTQTPKHLITATGQRVTLRCSPRSGDLSVYWYQQSLDQGLQFLIQYYNGEERAKGNILERFSAQQFPDLHSELNLSSLELGDSALYFCASSDSPLQGTNTGELFFGEGSRLTVL.

This clonotype has ten or more counts. J is TRBJ1-5 and V is TRBV30; D perhaps matches TRBD1 (5 bases). Trimming pared 7 bases from V and 5 bases from J, leaving 15 bases between. The CDR3 extends over 13 amino acids. CDR1 is GTSNPN, CDR2 SVGIG, per germline (reference sequence). This CDR3 reads CASAVGVDQPQHF. As DNA, the CDR3 is TGTGCCTCGGCCGTGGGGGTGGATCAGCCCCAGCATTTT.

This clonotype has a count of ten or more. The gene calls are TRBV9 and TRBJ1-1, with TRBD1 as a possible D gene (5 bases). Germline-derived CDR1 and CDR2 are SGDLS and YYNGEE. The length of the CDR3 is 16 residues. Trimming removed 0 bases at V and 0 bases at J, with 12 bases between. CDR3 DNA: TGTGCCAGCAGCGTAGGGGCAGGGCGCATGAACACTGAAGCTTTCTTT. Protein: CASSVGAGRMNTEAFF.

The sample holds a few counts of this clonotype. The chain employs TRBV28 and TRBJ2-7, with D maybe TRBD1 (6 bases). CDR3 size: 16 residues. The V gene lost 5 bases and the J gene lost 4 bases, with 21 bases spanning the gap. Germline V gene lookup returns CDR1 MDHEN and CDR2 SYDVKM. The CDR3 here is CASSPPTGHGGYEQYF. Here the CDR3 DNA reads TGTGCCAGCAGTCCCCCAACGGGACATGGGGGATACGAGCAGTACTTC.

This clonotype has at least ten counts. This chain links TRBV30 with TRBJ1-1; D gene ambiguous. The length of the CDR3 is 15 residues. With 3 bases removed from V and 7 bases from J, the gap between germline ends came to 21 bases. The germline CDR1 and CDR2 sequences are GTSNPN and SVGIG (reference sequence). The CDR3 sequence: CAWSDPPPTWNEAFF. For the CDR3, the DNA is TGTGCCTGGAGCGATCCCCCCCCGACGTGGAATGAAGCTTTCTTT.

This clonotype was recorded many times. The CDR3 region is CASSGGTGQGNQPQHF. Written as DNA, the CDR3 is TGTGCCAGCAGTGGGGGGACAGGGCAGGGCAATCAGCCCCAGCATTTT. V and J are TRBV2 and TRBJ1-5; TRBD1 matches 9 bases. The CDR3 length is 16 residues. Trimming removed 4 bases from V and 2 bases from J; junction bases left unmatched: 6. CDR1 is SNHLY and CDR2 is FYNNEI in the germline V gene.

This clonotype was observed many times. This sequence joins TRBV15 and TRBJ2-7, with unresolved D. V gave up 6 bases and J gave up 0 bases, with 9 bases separating them. The CDR3 runs to 13 residues. Germline V gene lookup returns CDR1 LNHNV and CDR2 YYDKDF (reference sequence). CDR3: CATRLTYSYEQYF. The CDR3 DNA follows: TGTGCCACCAGACTAACCTACTCCTACGAGCAGTACTTC.

The rearrangement uses TRBV6-1 and TRBJ1-1; D is unresolved. The CDR3 has 13 residues. V lost 3 bases and J lost 4, with 9 bases in between. Germline V lookup: CDR1 MNHNS, CDR2 SASEGT. CDR3 in amino acids: CASSDGVSTEAFF. DNA for the CDR3: TGTGCCAGCAGTGACGGGGTGTCCACTGAAGCTTTCTTT.

There are many counts of this clonotype. This chain joins TRBV11-1 and TRBJ1-1, with 7 positions matching TRBD1. The CDR3 length is 16 residues. Trimming removed 11 bases from V and 5 bases from J; junction bases left unmatched: 20. From germline, CDR1 is SGHAT and CDR2 FQDESV (reference sequence). The CDR3: CAAKNGTVQWSTEAFF. The CDR3 DNA is TGTGCCGCCAAAAATGGGACAGTTCAATGGTCTACTGAAGCTTTCTTT.

Many counts were recorded for this clonotype. The chain has TRBV27 and TRBJ2-7; D remains ambiguous. The CDR3 is made up of 14 amino acids. Germline V gives CDR1 MNHEY, CDR2 SMNVEV (reference sequence). V lost 2 bases and J 4 bases, leaving 12 bases between the germline ends. CDR3 nucleotide sequence: TGTGCCAGCAGTTTAGTATCGGTGGGATACGAGCAGTACTTC. Protein sequence: CASSLVSVGYEQYF.

In its sample, this clonotype was seen many times. This chain connects TRBV6-5 to TRBJ1-5; no reliable D call. Trimming cost V 6 bases and J 8 bases, with 17 bases left between them. The CDR3 covers 14 residues. Germline CDR1 reads MNHEY; CDR2 reads SVGAGI. This chain's CDR3 is CASRTSGGFEPQHF. CDR3 in DNA: TGTGCCAGCAGGACCTCAGGAGGGTTTGAGCCCCAGCATTTT.

This clonotype appeared many times. The gene calls are TRBV12-3 or TRBV12-4 and TRBJ2-7; tentatively, D is TRBD2 (5 bases). The CDR3 sequence is 15 residues long. V was cut by 3 bases and J by 3 bases, with 15 bases left in between. The CDR3: CASSFDRGTFYEQYF. The CDR3 bases are TGTGCCAGCAGTTTTGACCGGGGAACGTTCTACGAGCAGTACTTC.

In its sample, this clonotype was seen many times. This chain connects TRBV29-1 to TRBJ1-1, with D hard to call. Between the trimmed V and J ends, which lost 4 bases and 4 bases, there was a span of 7 bases. This CDR3 has 11 amino acids. The germline gives CDR1 SQVTM, CDR2 ANQGSEA. The CDR3: CSVVWPTEAFF. In DNA form, the CDR3 reads TGCAGCGTTGTTTGGCCCACTGAAGCTTTCTTT.

In its sample, this clonotype was seen many times. The chain joins TRBV6-5 to TRBJ1-5; 7 bases are shared with TRBD1. The CDR3 contains 14 residues. Germline V gives CDR1 MNHEY, CDR2 SVGAGI. Unmatched junction bases numbered 3, after V lost 2 bases and J lost 5 bases. CDR3 in DNA: TGTGCCAGCAGTTACGGAGGGGGCGATCAGCCCCAGCATTTT. Encoded protein: CASSYGGGDQPQHF.

This clonotype has at least ten counts. The V and J genes are TRBV5-1 and TRBJ2-7; 9 nucleotides line up with TRBD1. Unmatched junction bases numbered 11, after V lost 8 bases and J lost 2 bases. Germline V gene sequence: CDR1 SGHRS, CDR2 YFSETQ. The CDR3 contains 15 residues. CDR3 DNA: TGCGCCAGTACTCCCCAGACAGGGGGTACCTACGAGCAGTACTTC. Encoded protein: CASTPQTGGTYEQYF.